This T cell receptor (beta chain) was recorded in a study of metastatic and nonmetastatic thyroid tumors. Study summary: Both malignant and benign thyroid patients supplied peripheral blood and tumor or nodule tissue samples, across which the repertoires of these patients were then compared. Study-level results: Reportedly, malignant thyroid tumors had significantly higher TCR beta diversity than benign nodules, in blood and tumor.

Source study methods: The distant-metastasis classifier for papillary thyroid cancer was built from CDR3 differences across clinicopathological groups. TCRdb re-called clones via MiXCR from the PCR reads. The V and J calls were determined by TCRdb, not by the authors. The sample contains around 13,000 clones, 20% to 25% of which appear only once. This clone was picked up many times. Its antigen is as yet unknown. No patient received treatment before thyroid surgery. CDR3 size: 14 residues. In germline, CDR1 is ENHRY, CDR2 SYGVKD. The trim removed 4 bases at V and 6 bases at J, leaving 6 bases unmatched.

The chain employs TRBV10-3 and TRBJ1-1, with TRBD1 matching over 9 bases. The clonotype was recovered from a female donor with papillary thyroid cancer or a benign thyroid nodule (not recorded which). Some clones in this sample may be carry-over from other donors' samples. The sample comprised adjacent normal tissue. CDR3 DNA: TGTGCCATCAGTGGGAGGACAGGGGTCGCTGAAGCTTTCTTT. This encodes CAISGRTGVAEAFF.